Below, 27 T cell receptor beta chains from the same sample are listed, as sequenced in a study of shared clonotypes between healthy human individuals. Naive CD8 cells lacked CD45RO and underwent positive selection for CCR7, leaving out terminally differentiated effector memory CD45RA+ cells. TCRdb's copy holds only in-frame clones and misses some; the assay was immunoSEQ multiplex PCR. The sample shows over 2 million clones, about 95% of them seen only once. The sequenced sample was naive CD8+ T cells sorted from blood. These receptors came from a young man in good health.

The table lists this clone with a few counts. The sample holds other DNA sequences that translate to the same CDR3. The chain recombines TRBV7-9 with TRBJ1-1; no reliable D call. Germline V CDR1 and CDR2: SEHNR, FQNEAQ (reference sequence). The V end was cut by 4 bases, the J end by 3 bases, with 0 bases between. This CDR3 is built from 10 residues. CDR3 in amino acids: CASSYTEAFF. Written as DNA, the CDR3 is TGTGCCAGCAGCTACACTGAAGCTTTCTTT. The complete variable domain, with remaining parts taken from reference TRBV7-9 and TRBJ1-1, reads DTGVSQNPRHKITKRGQNVTFRCDPISEHNRLYWYRQTLGQGPEFLTYFQNEAQLEKSRLLSDRFSAERPKGSFSTLEIQRTEQGDSAMYLCASSYTEAFFGQGTRLTVV.

The V call is TRBV30, the J call TRBJ1-2, with D unclear. This CDR3 spans 12 amino acids. Trimming shortened V by 3 bases and J by 5 bases, and 10 bases separated the two germline ends. CDR1 and CDR2 from the germline V gene are GTSNPN and SVGIG (reference sequence). CDR3 nucleotides: TGTGCCTGGAGCGCCTATAGGTATGGCTACACCTTC. It specifies CAWSAYRYGYTF.

The CDR3 spells CASSPGGEGNTEAFF. CDR3 coding DNA: TGTGCCAGCAGTCCAGGTGGGGAGGGGAACACTGAAGCTTTCTTT. The chain employs TRBV6-5 and TRBJ1-1; D is undetermined. Germline lookup yields CDR1 MNHEY and CDR2 SVGAGI. V was pared by 5 bases and J by 1 base, with 14 bases between. The CDR3 is 15 amino acids.

The chain has TRBV7-9 and TRBJ1-1; 8 nucleotides match TRBD1. The CDR3 runs to 17 residues. V lost 1 base, J lost 4 bases, and 11 bases stayed unmatched. Germline CDR1 and CDR2: SEHNR and FQNEAQ (reference sequence). CDR3 nucleotide sequence: TGTGCCAGCAGCTTAGGTATGGGGCAGGGGGCGGTCACTGAAGCTTTCTTT. It specifies CASSLGMGQGAVTEAFF.

The chain combines TRBV29-1 with TRBJ2-3; possibly TRBD2 for D (6 bases). Trimming left V 3 bases short and J 9 bases short, with 13 bases between. The germline CDR1 and CDR2 sequences are SQVTM and ANQGSEA. This CDR3 has 12 amino acids. This CDR3 reads CSVESVAGTQYF. As DNA, the CDR3 is TGCAGCGTTGAGTCGGTCGCGGGAACGCAGTATTTT.

The chain combines TRBV6-5 with TRBJ1-1; TRBD1 is a possible D gene (6 bases). The CDR3 consists of 14 residues. V lost 6 bases to trimming and J lost 7 bases, with 18 bases between them. Germline loops: CDR1 MNHEY, CDR2 SVGAGI. CDR3 bases: TGTGCCAGCAGCCCCGAGGGGGGGCTTGGTGAAGCTTTCTTT. Translated: CASSPEGGLGEAFF.

The CDR3 loop reads CASSPGLGSRGEQYF. The CDR3 region has the DNA TGTGCCAGCAGCCCCGGCTTGGGGTCTCGAGGGGAGCAGTACTTC. The V gene is TRBV27, the J gene TRBJ2-7; weak D call: TRBD2 (5 bases). This CDR3 contains 15 residues. Germline V gene lookup returns CDR1 MNHEY and CDR2 SMNVEV (reference sequence). V was cut by 6 bases and J by 7 bases, with 22 bases left in between.

The chain joins TRBV28 to TRBJ1-6, with D hard to call. Trimming removed 3 bases from V and 0 bases from J, with 15 bases in between. The germline gives CDR1 MDHEN, CDR2 SYDVKM. CDR3 size: 18 residues. Here the CDR3 DNA reads TGTGCCAGCAGTTTCTCCCCCAGACTGAGCTCCTATAATTCACCCCTCCACTTT. Its translation: CASSFSPRLSSYNSPLHF.

This clone came up a few times. The chain employs TRBV7-6 and TRBJ1-5; D not resolved. V was shortened by 5 bases and J by 5 bases, with 13 bases between the two germline ends. Germline lookup yields CDR1 SGHVS and CDR2 FNYEAQ. The CDR3 consists of 14 residues. The CDR3 sequence: CASSPRAFDQPQHF. In DNA form, the CDR3 reads TGTGCCAGCAGCCCTAGGGCATTCGATCAGCCCCAGCATTTT.

The chain carries TRBV13 and TRBJ2-3; 10 positions agree with TRBD2. V gave up 4 bases and J gave up 2 bases; unmatched junction bases: 6. Per germline, CDR1 PRHDT and CDR2 FYEKMQ (reference sequence). CDR3 length: 16 residues. The CDR3 DNA reads as TGTGCCAGCAGCTCCACCGGGACTAGCGACACAGATACGCAGTATTTT. Its translation: CASSSTGTSDTDTQYF.

The V gene is TRBV29-1, the J gene TRBJ2-1; D unresolved. V lost 4 bases, J lost 3 bases, and 13 bases lay in between. There are 14 residues in the CDR3. Germline-derived CDR1 and CDR2 are SQVTM and ANQGSEA. Here the CDR3 reads CSVVPPRNYNEQFF. The CDR3 DNA follows: TGCAGCGTTGTTCCCCCAAGGAACTACAATGAGCAGTTCTTC.

On this clone: This same CDR3 is encoded by further DNA sequences in the sample. The V gene is TRBV19, the J gene TRBJ2-7, with TRBD1 identical over 7 bases. V lost 5 bases and J lost 3; bases outside the gene matches: 4. Germline V CDR1 and CDR2: LNHDA, SQIVND (reference sequence). The CDR3 has 13 amino acids. The CDR3 DNA follows: TGTGCCAGTAGTGCCGGGACAGACTACGAGCAGTACTTC. It encodes CASSAGTDYEQYF.

This chain uses TRBV13 with TRBJ1-6; D is possibly TRBD1 (6 bases). The CDR3 is made up of 14 amino acids. V gave up 3 bases and J gave up 8 bases, with 11 bases separating them. The germline CDR1 and CDR2 sequences are PRHDT and FYEKMQ (reference sequence). The CDR3 DNA follows: TGTGCCAGCAGCTTGGGGGGCTCGTATTCACCCCTCCACTTT. This gives the protein CASSLGGSYSPLHF.

J is TRBJ2-7 and V is TRBV27, with 13 bases aligning to TRBD2. The germline V gene has CDR1 MNHEY and CDR2 SMNVEV (reference sequence). Trimming took 4 bases from V and 7 from J; bases not matched to a gene: 4. This CDR3 is built from 14 residues. As DNA, the CDR3 is TGTGCCAGCAGTTACGGGACTAGCGGGGAAGAGCAGTACTTC. It specifies CASSYGTSGEEQYF.

The chain uses TRBV19 and TRBJ2-5; D assignment may be TRBD1 or TRBD2 (6 bases each). The V gene lost 5 bases and the J gene lost 5 bases, with 12 bases spanning the gap. The germline V gene encodes CDR1 LNHDA and CDR2 SQIVND (reference sequence). The CDR3 has 13 amino acids. CDR3 amino acids: CASSGGRRETQYF. The CDR3 nucleotides read TGTGCCAGTAGTGGGGGGCGCAGGGAGACCCAGTACTTC.

The chain combines TRBV2 with TRBJ1-1; TRBD1 is a possible D gene (5 bases). This CDR3 spans 15 amino acids. Germline V gene data show CDR1 as SNHLY and CDR2 as FYNNEI. V was shortened by 3 bases and J by 0 bases, with 11 bases between the two germline ends. Written as DNA, the CDR3 is TGTGCCAGCAGTGACCCGACAGAATTGAACACTGAAGCTTTCTTT. Its protein is CASSDPTELNTEAFF.

The V call is TRBV7-9, the J call TRBJ1-1; no clear D gene. CDR1 and CDR2 (germline): SEHNR, FQNEAQ (reference sequence). Between the trimmed V and J ends, which lost 7 bases and 4 bases, there was a span of 10 bases. The CDR3 has 12 residues. CDR3 in amino acids: CASTRGSTEAFF. The CDR3 DNA reads TGTGCCAGCACCCGGGGTTCCACTGAAGCTTTCTTT.

The chain carries TRBV27 and TRBJ2-4, with 11 bases identical to TRBD1. This CDR3 spans 19 amino acids. Germline V gene sequence: CDR1 MNHEY, CDR2 SMNVEV (reference sequence). J lost 6 bases, V lost 4 bases, and 17 bases had no gene match. CDR3 bases: TGTGCCAGCAGTTCTATATCCCCCACCGGGACAGGGGGGCGAAACATTCAGTACTTC. Encoded protein: CASSSISPTGTGGRNIQYF.

This chain joins TRBV19 and TRBJ2-7; 8 positions agree with TRBD1. This CDR3 is 15 amino acids long. Germline trimming cut 5 bases from V and 0 bases from J; bases unmatched to any gene: 6. CDR1 and CDR2 (germline): LNHDA, SQIVND (reference sequence). This CDR3 is CASSFGQGPSYEQYF. CDR3 sequence (DNA): TGTGCCAGTAGTTTCGGACAGGGACCCTCCTACGAGCAGTACTTC.

The chain joins TRBV2 to TRBJ1-5, with 8 bases aligning to TRBD1. CDR1 SNHLY and CDR2 FYNNEI come from the germline V gene. CDR3 length: 15 amino acids. V lost 5 bases to trimming and J lost 6 bases; unmatched junction nucleotides: 9. The CDR3 coding sequence is TGTGCCAGCAGTTCTACAGGGGGACGGCGTCAGCCCCAGCATTTT. As protein: CASSSTGGRRQPQHF.

This clone was detected only once. The chain links TRBV5-6 to TRBJ2-7, with D perhaps matching TRBD2 (5 bases). The ends were cut back, 3 bases at V and 0 bases at J, with 13 bases in the middle. The length of the CDR3 is 15 residues. Germline V CDR1 and CDR2: SGHDT, YYEEEE. CDR3 in amino acids: CASSSGSGISYEQYF. The CDR3 nucleotides are TGTGCCAGCAGCTCTGGTTCGGGGATCTCCTACGAGCAGTACTTC.

This clone has just one count. The rearrangement uses TRBV19 and TRBJ2-3; a possible D gene is TRBD1 (7 bases). CDR3 length: 16 residues. Between the trimmed V and J ends, which lost 8 bases and 0 bases, there was a span of 18 bases. The germline V gene has CDR1 LNHDA and CDR2 SQIVND (reference sequence). The CDR3 bases are TGTGCCAGTGGGTCACGACAGGGACTTAGCACAGATACGCAGTATTTT. It specifies CASGSRQGLSTDTQYF. The full variable domain, in which reference TRBV19 and TRBJ2-3 provide the parts outside the CDR3, is DGGITQSPKYLFRKEGQNVTLSCEQNLNHDAMYWYRQDPGQGLRLIYYSQIVNDFQKGDIAEGYSVSREKKESFPLTVTSAQKNPTAFYLCASGSRQGLSTDTQYFGPGTRLTVL.

The CDR3 sequence is CASSKTVAGEKLFF. The CDR3 DNA sequence: TGTGCCAGCAGCAAGACAGTCGCCGGCGAAAAACTGTTTTTT. V gene TRBV7-9 combines with J gene TRBJ1-4; D may be TRBD1 (5 bases). V was shortened by 5 bases and J by 8 bases, with 15 bases between the two germline ends. CDR3 size: 14 residues. The germline CDR1 and CDR2 sequences are SEHNR and FQNEAQ (reference sequence).

The chain links TRBV12-5 to TRBJ1-1; 9 nucleotides line up with TRBD1. This CDR3 region has 13 residues. After removal of 4 bases from V and 11 bases from J, the junction contained 8 bases not matched to a gene. Germline V lookup: CDR1 LGHNT, CDR2 FRNRAP. CDR3 nucleotide sequence: TGTGCTAGTGGTTCCGTGACAGGGGGAAATGCTTTCTTT. Translation: CASGSVTGGNAFF.

The V call is TRBV25-1, the J call TRBJ2-6; no clear D. CDR3 length equals 16 residues. V was clipped by 0 bases and J by 2 bases, with 8 bases between them. Germline V lookup: CDR1 MGHDK, CDR2 SYGVNS. The DNA for the CDR3 is TGTGCCAGCAGTGAATATCAAGGAGCTGGGGCCAACGTCCTGACTTTC. It encodes CASSEYQGAGANVLTF.

The chain carries TRBV6-5 and TRBJ2-5; 9 bases fit TRBD2. The CDR3 sequence is 15 residues long. CDR1 and CDR2 (germline): MNHEY, SVGAGI. J lost 5 bases, V lost 2 bases, and 6 bases had no gene match. The CDR3 sequence is CASSYAGGAVETQYF. DNA for the CDR3: TGTGCCAGCAGTTACGCGGGGGGGGCGGTGGAGACCCAGTACTTC.

The genes are TRBV11-2 and TRBJ1-4, with D unresolved. V lost 5 bases and J lost 12, with 19 bases in between. This CDR3 comprises 14 residues. CDR1 and CDR2 from the germline V gene are SGHAT and FQNNGV. CDR3 amino acids: CASSLNGPGVELFF. The CDR3 DNA is TGTGCCAGCAGCCTCAACGGGCCCGGGGTAGAACTGTTTTTT.